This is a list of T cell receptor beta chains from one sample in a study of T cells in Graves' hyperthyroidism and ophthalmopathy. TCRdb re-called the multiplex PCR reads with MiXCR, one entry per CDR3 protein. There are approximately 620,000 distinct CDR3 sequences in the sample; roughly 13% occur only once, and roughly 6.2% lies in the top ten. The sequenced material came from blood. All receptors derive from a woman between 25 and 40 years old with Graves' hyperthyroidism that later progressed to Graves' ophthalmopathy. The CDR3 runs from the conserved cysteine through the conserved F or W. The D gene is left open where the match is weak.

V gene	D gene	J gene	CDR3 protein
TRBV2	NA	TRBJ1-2	CASSEGREYGYTF
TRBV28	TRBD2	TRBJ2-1	CASSWTGTSDYNEQFF
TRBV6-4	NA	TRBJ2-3	CASSDSGIDTQYF
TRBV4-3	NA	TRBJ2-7	CASSQRPGTPYEQYF
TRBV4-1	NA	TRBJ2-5	CASSQWGDSRPYF
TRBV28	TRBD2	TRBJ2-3	CASSVLAGETDTQYF
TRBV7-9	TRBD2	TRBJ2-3	CASSRAGTSVGDTQYF
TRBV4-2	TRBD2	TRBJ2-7	CASSQAQGLAGGLGPYEQYF
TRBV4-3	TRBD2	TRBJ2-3	CASRAGTSGSTDTQYF
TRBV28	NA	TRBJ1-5	CASSPPVWASHQPQHF
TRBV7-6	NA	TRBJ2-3	CASSVTTGPKRASTDTQYF
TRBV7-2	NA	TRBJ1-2	CASSPGQPLGYTF
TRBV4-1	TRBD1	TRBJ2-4	CASSQESDRGNIQYF
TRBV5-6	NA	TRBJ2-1	CASTPSASGRYNEQFF
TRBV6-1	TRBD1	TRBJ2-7	CASDRGDFAYEQYF
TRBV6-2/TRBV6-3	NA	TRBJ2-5	CASSPGQRLQETQYF
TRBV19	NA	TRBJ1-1	CASRPQGTPGTEAFF
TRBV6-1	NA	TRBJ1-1	CASSILGEAAFF
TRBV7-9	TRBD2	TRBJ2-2	CASSHGLATNTGELFF
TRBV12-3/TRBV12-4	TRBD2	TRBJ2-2	CASSWSAGTGELFF
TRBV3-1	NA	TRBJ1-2	CASSQDEGSYGYTF
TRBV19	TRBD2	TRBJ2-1	CASSVLAGPNEQFF
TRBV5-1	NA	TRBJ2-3	CASSRADSTDTQYF
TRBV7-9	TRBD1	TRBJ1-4	CASSLAGQELFF
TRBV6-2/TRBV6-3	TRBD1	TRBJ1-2	CASSWTGRDGYTF
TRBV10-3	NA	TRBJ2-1	CAISESRGSDEQFF
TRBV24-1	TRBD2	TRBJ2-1	CATSDSSGAGDEQFF
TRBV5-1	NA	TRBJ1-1	CASSATVGTEAFF
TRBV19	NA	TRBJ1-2	CASSMRWTANYGYTF
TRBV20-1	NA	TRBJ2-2	CSAPDSYTGELFF
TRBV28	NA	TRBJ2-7	CASTNLQGVNEQYF
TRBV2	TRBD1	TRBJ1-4	CASRPDRTNEKLFF
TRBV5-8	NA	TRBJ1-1	CASTRQENTEAFF
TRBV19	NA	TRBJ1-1	CASSIWSMNTEAFF
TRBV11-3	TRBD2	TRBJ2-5	CASSLPGLAVETQYF
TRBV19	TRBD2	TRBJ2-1	CASNNIAGVGNEQFF
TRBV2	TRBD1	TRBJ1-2	CASSEAPNRGYGYTF